A selection of T cell receptor beta chains follows, all from one sample in a study of T cell changes during pregnancy in multiple sclerosis. TCRdb's table, derived via immunoSEQ multiplex PCR, lists solely in-frame clones and lacks some. In the table there are more than 95,000 clones, approximately 90% of which are singletons. This specimen was peripheral blood, taken after pregnancy. These receptors all come from a female donor with multiple sclerosis, enrolled in a pregnancy study. The CDR3 runs from the conserved cysteine through the conserved F or W. The order of the fields is clone size, V gene, D gene, J gene, CDR3 DNA, CDR3 protein. The D gene is left open where the match is weak. Clone sizes are given selectively: once, few, many, or a class where the clone is expanded.

size: -
V: TRBV2
D: -
J: TRBJ1-1
DNA: TGTGCCCGGGGGGAAACTGAAGCTTTCTTT
CDR3: CARGETEAFF

size: few
V: TRBV7-9
D: TRBD1
J: TRBJ1-2
DNA: TGTGCCAGCAGCTTATGGGGACAGGGCCAACAGCCCTGGGATGGCTACACCTTC
CDR3: CASSLWGQGQQPWDGYTF

size: -
V: TRBV27
D: TRBD2
J: TRBJ2-1
DNA: TGTGCCAGCACCCGTGGTAGCGGGGTCAATGAGCAGTTCTTC
CDR3: CASTRGSGVNEQFF

size: -
V: TRBV6-1
D: TRBD1
J: TRBJ1-4
DNA: TGTGCCACCCCCGGGGGGGACAGGGGGCCAAAACTGTTTTTT
CDR3: CATPGGDRGPKLFF

size: -
V: TRBV4-1
D: -
J: TRBJ2-7
DNA: TGCGCCAGCAGCCAAGGAAAAGTTTTGGGGCCCTACGAGCAGTACTTC
CDR3: CASSQGKVLGPYEQYF

size: -
V: TRBV6-5
D: TRBD2
J: TRBJ2-3
DNA: TGTGCCAGCAGTCTAGCGGGAGGGCCGACAGATACGCAGTATTTT
CDR3: CASSLAGGPTDTQYF

size: -
V: TRBV19
D: TRBD1
J: TRBJ1-5
DNA: TGTGCCAGTAGTTTTCAGGGGGATCAGCCCCAGCATTTT
CDR3: CASSFQGDQPQHF

size: -
V: TRBV10-3
D: TRBD2
J: TRBJ2-7
DNA: TGTGCCATCAGGGGAGGGATGAGCTCCTACGAGCAGTACTTC
CDR3: CAIRGGMSSYEQYF

size: -
V: TRBV27
D: TRBD1
J: TRBJ2-3
DNA: TGTGCCAGCAGTTTACAGGACAGGGGGCGGCAGTATTTT
CDR3: CASSLQDRGRQYF

size: -
V: TRBV6-1
D: -
J: TRBJ1-5
DNA: TGTGCCAGCAGTGAACCCCTTTTCAGCAATCAGCCCCAGCATTTT
CDR3: CASSEPLFSNQPQHF

size: -
V: TRBV4-1
D: -
J: TRBJ2-3
DNA: TGCGCCAGCAGCCAAGTGCGGGGTTACACAGATACGCAGTATTTT
CDR3: CASSQVRGYTDTQYF

size: -
V: TRBV19
D: -
J: TRBJ2-1
DNA: TGTGCCAGTAGTATAGTCTCAATGAGCTTTAGCTCCTACAATGAGCAGTTCTTC
CDR3: CASSIVSMSFSSYNEQFF

size: -
V: TRBV9
D: -
J: TRBJ1-3
DNA: TGTGCCAGCAGCCTTACGATGCAGGCTAACTCTGGAAACACCATATATTTT
CDR3: CASSLTMQANSGNTIYF

size: once
V: TRBV5-4
D: -
J: TRBJ1-1
DNA: TGTGCCAGCTACCCTTGGAGGAGCCTTACGAACACTGAAGCTTTCTTT
CDR3: CASYPWRSLTNTEAFF

size: -
V: TRBV7-2
D: -
J: TRBJ1-3
DNA: TGTGCCAGCAGCTTCCCCCCACGGGGAGCTGGAAACACCATATATTTT
CDR3: CASSFPPRGAGNTIYF

size: -
V: TRBV18
D: -
J: TRBJ1-1
DNA: TGTGCCAGCTCACCGGGGGCTGACACTGAAGCTTTCTTT
CDR3: CASSPGADTEAFF

size: -
V: TRBV19
D: TRBD1
J: TRBJ2-3
DNA: TGTGCCAGTAGTCGACAGGGTCTCACAGATACGCAGTATTTT
CDR3: CASSRQGLTDTQYF

size: -
V: TRBV5-4
D: TRBD1
J: TRBJ1-1
DNA: TGTGCCAGCAGCTACCCAGGGGGGATGAACACTGAAGCTTTCTTT
CDR3: CASSYPGGMNTEAFF

size: -
V: TRBV5-4
D: -
J: TRBJ2-7
DNA: TGTGCCAGCAGCTTGATGGCAGGGCCCTACGAGCAGTACTTC
CDR3: CASSLMAGPYEQYF

size: -
V: TRBV27
D: -
J: TRBJ2-7
DNA: TGTGCCAGCAGTTACCCAGGATCCTACGAGCAGTACTTC
CDR3: CASSYPGSYEQYF

size: -
V: TRBV5-4
D: -
J: TRBJ2-7
DNA: TGTGCCAGCAGCTCCTTCCAGCGAAAGAGAGACTACGAGCAGTACTTC
CDR3: CASSSFQRKRDYEQYF

size: -
V: TRBV5-5
D: -
J: TRBJ1-1
DNA: TGTGCCAGCAGCTTGGCGTGGAGGAACACTGAAGCTTTCTTT
CDR3: CASSLAWRNTEAFF

size: -
V: TRBV6-5
D: -
J: TRBJ2-2
DNA: TGTGCCAGCAACTGGGACATGAACACCGGGGAGCTGTTTTTT
CDR3: CASNWDMNTGELFF

size: -
V: TRBV11-2
D: -
J: TRBJ2-7
DNA: TGTGCCAGCAGCTCCTGGACACGCTCCTACGAGCAGTACTTC
CDR3: CASSSWTRSYEQYF

size: -
V: TRBV5-1
D: TRBD2
J: TRBJ2-2
DNA: TGCGCCAGCAGCCTTAGCGGGGGGGCTCCCGGGGAGCTGTTTTTT
CDR3: CASSLSGGAPGELFF

size: once
V: TRBV27
D: -
J: TRBJ2-1
DNA: TGTGCCAGCAGCTCGCCAGCGATCTACAATGAGCAGTTCTTC
CDR3: CASSSPAIYNEQFF

size: -
V: TRBV29-1
D: -
J: TRBJ1-1
DNA: TGCAGCGTTGAAGAAAGGGGATCAGCTGAAGCTTTCTTT
CDR3: CSVEERGSAEAFF